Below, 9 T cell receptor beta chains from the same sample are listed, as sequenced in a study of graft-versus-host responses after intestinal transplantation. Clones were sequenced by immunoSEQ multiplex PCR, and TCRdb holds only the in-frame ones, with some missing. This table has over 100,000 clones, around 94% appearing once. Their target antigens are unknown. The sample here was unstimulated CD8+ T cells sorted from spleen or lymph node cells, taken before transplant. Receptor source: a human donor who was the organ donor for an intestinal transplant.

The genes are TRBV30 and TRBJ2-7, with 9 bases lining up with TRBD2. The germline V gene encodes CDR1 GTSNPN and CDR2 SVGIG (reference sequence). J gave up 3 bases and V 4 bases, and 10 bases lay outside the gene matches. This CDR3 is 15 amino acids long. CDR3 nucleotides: TGTGCCTGGAACAAAATAGCGGGAGTTGGCTACGAGCAGTACTTC. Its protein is CAWNKIAGVGYEQYF. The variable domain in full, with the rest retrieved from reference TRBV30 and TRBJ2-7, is SQTIHQWPATLVQPVGSPLSLECTVEGTSNPNLYWYRQAAGRGLQLLFYSVGIGQISSEVPQNLSASRPQDRQFILSSKKLLLSDSGFYLCAWNKIAGVGYEQYFGPGTRLTVT.

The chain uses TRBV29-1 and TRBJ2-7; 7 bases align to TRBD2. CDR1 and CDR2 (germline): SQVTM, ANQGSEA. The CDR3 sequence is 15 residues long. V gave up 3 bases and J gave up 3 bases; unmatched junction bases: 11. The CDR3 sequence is CSVEGWRERNYEQYF. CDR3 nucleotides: TGCAGCGTTGAGGGGTGGCGGGAGCGTAACTACGAGCAGTACTTC.

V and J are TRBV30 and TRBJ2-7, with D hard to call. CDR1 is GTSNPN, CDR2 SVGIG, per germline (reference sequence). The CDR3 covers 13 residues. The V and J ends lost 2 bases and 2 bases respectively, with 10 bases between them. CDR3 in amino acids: CAWSLPYPYEQYF. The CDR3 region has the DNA TGTGCCTGGAGTTTACCCTACCCCTACGAGCAGTACTTC.

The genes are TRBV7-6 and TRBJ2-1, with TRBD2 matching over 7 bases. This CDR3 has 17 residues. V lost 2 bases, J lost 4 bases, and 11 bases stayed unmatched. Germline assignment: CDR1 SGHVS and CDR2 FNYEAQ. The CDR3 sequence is CASSLLWGGRQYNEQFF. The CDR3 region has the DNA TGTGCCAGCAGCTTATTGTGGGGGGGACGCCAGTACAATGAGCAGTTCTTC.

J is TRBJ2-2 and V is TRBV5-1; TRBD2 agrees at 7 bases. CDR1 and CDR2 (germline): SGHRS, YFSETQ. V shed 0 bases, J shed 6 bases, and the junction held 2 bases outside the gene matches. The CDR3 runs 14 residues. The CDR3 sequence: CASSLGAGAGELFF. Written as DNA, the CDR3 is TGCGCCAGCAGCTTGGGGGCGGGAGCCGGGGAGCTGTTTTTT.

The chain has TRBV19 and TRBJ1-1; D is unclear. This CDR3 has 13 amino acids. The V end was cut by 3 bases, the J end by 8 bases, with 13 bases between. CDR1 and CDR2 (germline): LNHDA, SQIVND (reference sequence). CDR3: CASSIGPAREAFF. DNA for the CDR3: TGTGCCAGTAGTATCGGACCTGCCAGGGAAGCTTTCTTT. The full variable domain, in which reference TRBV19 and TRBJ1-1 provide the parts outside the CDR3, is DGGITQSPKYLFRKEGQNVTLSCEQNLNHDAMYWYRQDPGQGLRLIYYSQIVNDFQKGDIAEGYSVSREKKESFPLTVTSAQKNPTAFYLCASSIGPAREAFFGQGTRLTVV.

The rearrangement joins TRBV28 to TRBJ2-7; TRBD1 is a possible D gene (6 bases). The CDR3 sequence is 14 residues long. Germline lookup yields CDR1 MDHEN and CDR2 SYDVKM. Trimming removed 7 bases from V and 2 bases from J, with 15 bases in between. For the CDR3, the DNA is TGTGCCAGCACCATCCGGGACAAACCCTACGAGCAGTACTTC. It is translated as CASTIRDKPYEQYF.

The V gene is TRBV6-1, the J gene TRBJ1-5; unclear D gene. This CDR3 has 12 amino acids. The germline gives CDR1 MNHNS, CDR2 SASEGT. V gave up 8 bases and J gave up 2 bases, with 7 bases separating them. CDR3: CASGGGNQPQHF. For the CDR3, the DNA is TGTGCCAGCGGAGGTGGCAATCAGCCCCAGCATTTT.

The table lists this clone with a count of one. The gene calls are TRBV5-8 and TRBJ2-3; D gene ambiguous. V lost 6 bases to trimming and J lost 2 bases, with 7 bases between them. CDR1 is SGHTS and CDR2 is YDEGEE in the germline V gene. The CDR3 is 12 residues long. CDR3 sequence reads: CASTALTDTQYF. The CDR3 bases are TGTGCCAGCACCGCGCTCACAGATACGCAGTATTTT.